A single sample gave rise to the 7 T cell receptor beta chains below, sequenced in a study of cytomegalovirus exposure and HLA in healthy donors. This PCR relied on a set of 60 Vbeta primers and 13 Jbeta primers. Data came from immunoSEQ multiplex PCR; TCRdb stores just in-frame clones and leaves some out. The table shows 150,000 to 200,000 clones, with about 78% occurring only once. Sequencing was performed on PBMCs. These TCRs come from a man aged 35-49 years in good health and CMV-seronegative.

Only a few counts were recorded for this clone. Within the sample, other DNA sequences also encode this same CDR3. The rearrangement joins TRBV18 to TRBJ2-1; 7 bases fit TRBD1. V lost 6 bases and J lost 7; bases outside the gene matches: 6. Germline V gene lookup returns CDR1 KGHSH and CDR2 LQKENI. The CDR3 has 13 residues. The CDR3 is CASSPSGGNEQFF. The CDR3 region has the DNA TGTGCCAGCTCCCCCTCAGGGGGTAATGAGCAGTTCTTC. Filled out from reference TRBV18 and TRBJ2-1, the complete variable domain reads NAGVMQNPRHLVRRRGQEARLRCSPMKGHSHVYWYRQLPEEGLKFMVYLQKENIIDESGMPKERFSAEFPKEGPSILRIQQVVRGDSAAYFCASSPSGGNEQFFGPGTRLTVL.

The chain is built from TRBV5-1 and TRBJ2-5; 8 nucleotides align to TRBD2. The CDR3 totals 14 residues. V was clipped by 4 bases and J by 2 bases; unmatched bases: 4. Looked up from germline, CDR1 is SGHRS and CDR2 is YFSETQ. CDR3 region: CASSGRGDQETQYF. DNA of the CDR3: TGCGCCAGCAGCGGGCGGGGGGATCAAGAGACCCAGTACTTC.

The chain uses TRBV10-3 and TRBJ1-2, with 7 bases identical to TRBD1. Germline V gene sequence: CDR1 ENHRY, CDR2 SYGVKD. The CDR3 is 14 residues long. The trim removed 7 bases at V and 5 bases at J, leaving 10 bases unmatched. The CDR3 DNA reads as TGTGCCATCAATCGCGGACTCAGGGGGTATGGCTACACCTTC. As protein: CAINRGLRGYGYTF.

The chain links TRBV6-6 to TRBJ1-3, with 7 bases identical to TRBD1. The CDR3 extends over 15 amino acids. CDR1 and CDR2 from the germline V gene are MNHNY and SVGAGI (reference sequence). The V segment lost 6 bases and the J segment 0 bases; nucleotides outside the gene matches: 5. The CDR3 DNA reads TGTGCCAGCAGGGCGGGACAGACCTCTGGAAACACCATATATTTT. This encodes CASRAGQTSGNTIYF.

V and J are TRBV7-9 and TRBJ1-1, with 7 bases that match TRBD1. Germline V lookup: CDR1 SEHNR, CDR2 FQNEAQ (reference sequence). The CDR3 has 13 amino acids. J gave up 10 bases and V 5 bases, and 10 bases lay outside the gene matches. The CDR3 region is CASSPGTDGGAFF. The DNA of the CDR3 is TGTGCCAGCAGCCCGGGGACAGATGGAGGAGCTTTCTTT.

This chain uses TRBV10-3 with TRBJ1-4, with 9 bases identical to TRBD1. This CDR3 contains 16 residues. J was trimmed by 4 bases and V by 10 bases; bases with no gene match: 13. From germline, CDR1 is ENHRY and CDR2 SYGVKD. The CDR3 DNA follows: TGTGCCACCAGGACCGGGACAGGGTTTGGTAATGAAAAACTGTTTTTT. It specifies CATRTGTGFGNEKLFF.

The rearrangement uses TRBV19 and TRBJ2-3; D ambiguous. From germline, CDR1 is LNHDA and CDR2 SQIVND (reference sequence). The V end lost 7 bases, the J end lost 0 bases, and 11 bases lay between the germline ends. The CDR3 contains 14 residues. CDR3 protein: CASTQSASTDTQYF. In nucleotides, the CDR3 is TGTGCCAGTACCCAAAGCGCTAGCACAGATACGCAGTATTTT.